This T cell receptor beta chain came from a study of T cell responses to AZD1222 COVID-19 vaccine. The study, taken as a whole, reports: Baseline seropositivity characterized only six AZD1222 recipients. Repertoire sampling was restricted to post-peak T cell response timepoints.

This clone was picked up one time. Its antigen remains unidentified. Profiling relied on immunoSEQ multiplex PCR, and the TCRdb table lists in-frame clones only, not all of them. Of 83,000 or so clones detected, approximately 89% appear once; the ten largest clones hold about 30%. The CDR3 spans 14 residues. Looked up from germline, CDR1 is KGHDR and CDR2 is SFDVKD. V lost 4 bases to trimming and J lost 5 bases, with 10 bases between them. This chain uses TRBV24-1 with TRBJ2-2; the D gene is possibly TRBD1 (5 bases). Specimen: peripheral blood, collected 28 days after the second AZD1222 dose. This receptor was obtained from an adult who received the AZD1222 COVID-19 vaccine. CDR3 amino acids: CATSEGARTGELFF. The CDR3 DNA sequence: TGTGCCACCAGTGAAGGGGCGCGGACCGGGGAGCTGTTTTTT.